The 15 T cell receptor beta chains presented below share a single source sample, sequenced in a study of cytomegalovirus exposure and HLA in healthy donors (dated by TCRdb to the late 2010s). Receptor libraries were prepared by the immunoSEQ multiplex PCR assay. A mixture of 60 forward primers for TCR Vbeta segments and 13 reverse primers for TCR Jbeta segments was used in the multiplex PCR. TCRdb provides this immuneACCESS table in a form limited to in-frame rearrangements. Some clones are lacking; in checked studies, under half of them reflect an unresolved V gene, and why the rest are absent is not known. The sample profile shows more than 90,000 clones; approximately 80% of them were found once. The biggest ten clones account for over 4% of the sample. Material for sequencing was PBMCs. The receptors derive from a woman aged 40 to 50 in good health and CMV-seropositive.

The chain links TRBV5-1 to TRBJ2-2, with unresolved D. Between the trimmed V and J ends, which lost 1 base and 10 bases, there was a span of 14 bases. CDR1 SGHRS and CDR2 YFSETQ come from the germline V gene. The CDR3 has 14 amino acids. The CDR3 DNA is TGCGCCAGCAGCTTGTATTCCGGAGCTGCGGAGCTGTTTTTT. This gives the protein CASSLYSGAAELFF. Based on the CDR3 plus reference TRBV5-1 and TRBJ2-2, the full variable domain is KAGVTQTPRYLIKTRGQQVTLSCSPISGHRSVSWYQQTPGQGLQFLFEYFSETQRNKGNFPGRFSGRQFSNSRSEMNVSTLELGDSALYLCASSLYSGAAELFFGEGSRLTVL.

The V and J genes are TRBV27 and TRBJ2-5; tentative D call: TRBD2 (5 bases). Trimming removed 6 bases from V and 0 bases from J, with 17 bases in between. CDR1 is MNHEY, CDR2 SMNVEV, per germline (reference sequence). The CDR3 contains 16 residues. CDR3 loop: CASSQLGTGYQETQYF. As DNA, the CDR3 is TGTGCCAGCAGCCAACTGGGTACGGGGTACCAAGAGACCCAGTACTTC.

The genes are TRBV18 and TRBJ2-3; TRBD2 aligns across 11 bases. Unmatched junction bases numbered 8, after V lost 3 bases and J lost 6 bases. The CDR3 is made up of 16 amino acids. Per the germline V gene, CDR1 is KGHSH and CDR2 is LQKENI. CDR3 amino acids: CASSPSGTSGGDTQYF. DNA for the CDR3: TGTGCCAGCTCACCGAGTGGGACTAGCGGAGGGGATACGCAGTATTTT.

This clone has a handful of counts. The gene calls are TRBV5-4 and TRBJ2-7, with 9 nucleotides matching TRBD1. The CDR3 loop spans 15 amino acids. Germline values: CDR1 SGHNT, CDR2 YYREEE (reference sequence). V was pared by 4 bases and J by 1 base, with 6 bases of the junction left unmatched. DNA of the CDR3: TGTGCCAGCAGCCCCGGACAGGGGATATCCTACGAGCAGTACTTC. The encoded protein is CASSPGQGISYEQYF.

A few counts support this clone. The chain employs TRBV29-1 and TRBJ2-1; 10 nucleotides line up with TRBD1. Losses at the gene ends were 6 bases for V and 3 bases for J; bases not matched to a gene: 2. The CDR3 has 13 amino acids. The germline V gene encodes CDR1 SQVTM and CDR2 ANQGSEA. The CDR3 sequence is CSVGTGDYNEQFF. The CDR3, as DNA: TGCAGCGTCGGGACAGGGGACTACAATGAGCAGTTCTTC.

The CDR3 region is CASRGGGLAGGVAYNEQFF. The DNA for the CDR3 is TGTGCCAGCAGGGGGGGAGGTCTAGCGGGAGGGGTCGCCTACAATGAGCAGTTCTTC. V usage is TRBV2 and J usage is TRBJ2-1; 12 bases fit TRBD2. Per the germline V gene, CDR1 is SNHLY and CDR2 is FYNNEI. This CDR3 contains 19 residues. Trimming took 6 bases from V and 2 from J; bases not matched to a gene: 14. Complete variable domain (other parts from reference TRBV2 and TRBJ2-1): EPEVTQTPSHQVTQMGQEVILRCVPISNHLYFYWYRQILGQKVEFLVSFYNNEISEKSEIFDDQFSVERPDGSNFTLKIRSTKLEDSAMYFCASRGGGLAGGVAYNEQFFGPGTRLTVL.

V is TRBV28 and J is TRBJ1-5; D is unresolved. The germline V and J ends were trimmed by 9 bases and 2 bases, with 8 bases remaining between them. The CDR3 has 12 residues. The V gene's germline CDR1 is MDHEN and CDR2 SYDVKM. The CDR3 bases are TGTGCCAGTAAGCTCCGCAATCAGCCCCAGCATTTT. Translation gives CASKLRNQPQHF.

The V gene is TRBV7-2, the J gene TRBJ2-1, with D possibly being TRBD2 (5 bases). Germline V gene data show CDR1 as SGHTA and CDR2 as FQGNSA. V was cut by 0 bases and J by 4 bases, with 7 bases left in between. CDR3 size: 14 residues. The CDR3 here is CASSLAGVYNEQFF. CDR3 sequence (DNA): TGTGCCAGCAGCTTAGCGGGAGTTTACAATGAGCAGTTCTTC.

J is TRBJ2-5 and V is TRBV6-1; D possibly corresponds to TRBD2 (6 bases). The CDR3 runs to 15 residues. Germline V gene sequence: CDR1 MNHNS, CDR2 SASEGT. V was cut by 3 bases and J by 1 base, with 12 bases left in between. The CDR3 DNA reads TGTGCCAGCAGTGAGGTAGCGGAGACCCAAGAGACCCAGTACTTC. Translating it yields CASSEVAETQETQYF.

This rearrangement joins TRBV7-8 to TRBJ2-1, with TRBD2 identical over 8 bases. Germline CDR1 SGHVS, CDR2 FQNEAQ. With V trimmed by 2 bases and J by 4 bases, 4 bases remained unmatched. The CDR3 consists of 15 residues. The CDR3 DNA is TGTGCCAGCAGCTTAACTAGCGGATTATACAATGAGCAGTTCTTC. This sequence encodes CASSLTSGLYNEQFF.

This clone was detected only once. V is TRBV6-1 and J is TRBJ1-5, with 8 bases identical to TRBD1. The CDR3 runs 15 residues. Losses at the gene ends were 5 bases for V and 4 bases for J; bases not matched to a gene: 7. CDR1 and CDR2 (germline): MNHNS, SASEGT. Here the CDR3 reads CASSKQGDANQPQHF. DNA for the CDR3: TGTGCCAGCAGTAAACAGGGGGATGCAAATCAGCCCCAGCATTTT.

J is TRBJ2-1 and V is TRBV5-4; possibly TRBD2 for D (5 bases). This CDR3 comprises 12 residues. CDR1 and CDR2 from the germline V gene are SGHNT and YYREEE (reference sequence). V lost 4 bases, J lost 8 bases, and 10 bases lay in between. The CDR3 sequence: CASSGEIDEQFF. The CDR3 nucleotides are TGTGCCAGCAGCGGGGAGATCGATGAGCAGTTCTTC.

In nucleotides, the CDR3 is TGTGCCAGCAGCCCGGGGACTAGCGGGAGCCCAACCTACGAGCAGTACTTC. This encodes CASSPGTSGSPTYEQYF. The chain combines TRBV7-9 with TRBJ2-7; 14 bases are a match to TRBD2. This CDR3 spans 17 amino acids. Germline assignment: CDR1 SEHNR and CDR2 FQNEAQ (reference sequence). The V and J ends lost 5 bases and 2 bases, in that order; junction bases with no gene match: 8. Drawing the rest from reference TRBV7-9 and TRBJ2-7, the complete variable domain is DTGVSQNPRHKITKRGQNVTFRCDPISEHNRLYWYRQTLGQGPEFLTYFQNEAQLEKSRLLSDRFSAERPKGSFSTLEIQRTEQGDSAMYLCASSPGTSGSPTYEQYFGPGTRLTVT.

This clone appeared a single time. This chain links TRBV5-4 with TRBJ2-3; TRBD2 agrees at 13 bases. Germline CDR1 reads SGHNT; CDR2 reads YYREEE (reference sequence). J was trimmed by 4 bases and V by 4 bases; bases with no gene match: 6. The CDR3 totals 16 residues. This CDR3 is CASSPRLAGGPDTQYF. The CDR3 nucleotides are TGTGCCAGCAGCCCGCGACTAGCGGGAGGTCCAGATACGCAGTATTTT. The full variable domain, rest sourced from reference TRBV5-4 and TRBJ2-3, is ETGVTQSPTHLIKTRGQQVTLRCSSQSGHNTVSWYQQALGQGPQFIFQYYREEENGRGNFPPRFSGLQFPNYSSELNVNALELDDSALYLCASSPRLAGGPDTQYFGPGTRLTVL.

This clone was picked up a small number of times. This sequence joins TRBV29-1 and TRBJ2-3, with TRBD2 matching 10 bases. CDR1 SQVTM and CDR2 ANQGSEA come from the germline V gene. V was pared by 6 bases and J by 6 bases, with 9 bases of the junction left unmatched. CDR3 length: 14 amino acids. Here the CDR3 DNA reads TGCAGCGTGGACCCTCTAGCGGGAGTTGATACGCAGTATTTT. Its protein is CSVDPLAGVDTQYF.